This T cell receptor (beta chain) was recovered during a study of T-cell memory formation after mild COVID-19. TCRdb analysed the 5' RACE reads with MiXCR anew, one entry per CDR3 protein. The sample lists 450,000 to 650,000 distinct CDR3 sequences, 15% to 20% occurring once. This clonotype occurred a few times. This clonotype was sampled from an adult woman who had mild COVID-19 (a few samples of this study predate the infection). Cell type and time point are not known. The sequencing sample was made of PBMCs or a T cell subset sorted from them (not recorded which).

CDR3 in amino acids: CASSVEGNTGELFF. Written as DNA, the CDR3 is TGTGCCAGCAGCGTAGAAGGTAACACCGGGGAGCTGTTTTTT. J is TRBJ2-2 and V is TRBV9; no clear D gene. V was cut by 0 bases and J by 2 bases, with 5 bases left in between. This CDR3 is 14 amino acids long. Germline CDR1 is SGDLS and CDR2 is YYNGEE.